This T cell receptor beta chain originates from a study of sequential checkpoint blockade in melanoma. Background on the study: Each arm's sequence ended with maintenance nivolumab.

Treatment specified: randomized to nivolumab then ipilimumab (arm A) or the reverse (arm B). The germline gives CDR1 MNHEY, CDR2 SMNVEV (reference sequence). There are 16 residues in the CDR3. V was pared by 6 bases and J by 0 bases, with 8 bases of the junction left unmatched. Repertoires were generated with immunoSEQ multiplex PCR, while TCRdb's copy carries only in-frame clones and drops some. The table lists about 40,000 clones, 75% to 90% of them singletons. The chain joins TRBV27 to TRBJ1-5; TRBD1 matches 7 bases. The TCR originated in a human donor with melanoma. The sample in question was CD8+ T cells sorted from blood (inferred from file names), obtained from a patient given nivolumab and ipilimumab in sequence. The DNA for the CDR3 is TGTGCCAGCAGCCTGGGACAGAGCTATAGCAATCAGCCCCAGCATTTT. Residues: CASSLGQSYSNQPQHF.